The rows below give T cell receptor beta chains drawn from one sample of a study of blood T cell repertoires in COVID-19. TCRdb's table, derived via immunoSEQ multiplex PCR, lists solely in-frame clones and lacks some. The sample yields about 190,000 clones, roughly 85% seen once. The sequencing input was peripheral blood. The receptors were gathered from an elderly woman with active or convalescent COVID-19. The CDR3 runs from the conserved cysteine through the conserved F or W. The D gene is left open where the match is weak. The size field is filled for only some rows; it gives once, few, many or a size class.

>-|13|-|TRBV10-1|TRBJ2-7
CASSGVSAGEQYF
TGCGCCAGCAGCGGGGTTTCGGCAGGCGAGCAGTACTTC
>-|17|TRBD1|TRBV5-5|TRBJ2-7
CASSLRMGQGVSYEQYF
TGTGCCAGCAGCTTGAGAATGGGACAGGGCGTCTCCTACGAGCAGTACTTC
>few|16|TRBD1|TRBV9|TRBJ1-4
CASSVGLGTESEKLFF
TGTGCCAGCAGCGTAGGTCTTGGGACAGAGAGTGAAAAACTGTTTTTT
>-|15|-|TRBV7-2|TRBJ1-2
CASSVFRTDSYGYTF
TGTGCCAGCAGCGTATTTAGGACAGACTCCTATGGCTACACCTTC
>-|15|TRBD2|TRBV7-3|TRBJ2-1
CASSLTSGSGDEQFF
TGTGCCAGCAGTCTAACTAGCGGGTCCGGAGATGAGCAGTTCTTC
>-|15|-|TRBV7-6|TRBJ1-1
CASSLAGAGNTEAFF
TGTGCCAGCAGCTTAGCGGGAGCGGGGAACACTGAAGCTTTCTTT
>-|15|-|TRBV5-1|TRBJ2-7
CASSLATPGTSEQYF
TGCGCCAGCAGCTTGGCCACTCCGGGTACCTCCGAGCAGTACTTC
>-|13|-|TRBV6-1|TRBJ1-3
CASSEQGGNTIYF
TGTGCCAGCAGTGAACAGGGGGGAAACACCATATATTTT
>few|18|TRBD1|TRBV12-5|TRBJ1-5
CASGLVREWTGGYQPQHF
TGTGCTAGTGGTTTGGTAAGGGAATGGACAGGGGGCTATCAGCCCCAGCATTTT
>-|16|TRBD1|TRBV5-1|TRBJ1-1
CASSTRTGGAYTEAFF
TGCGCCAGCAGCACCCGGACAGGGGGCGCCTACACTGAAGCTTTCTTT
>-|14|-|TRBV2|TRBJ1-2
CASREGGSNYGYTF
TGTGCCAGCAGGGAGGGGGGGAGTAACTATGGCTACACCTTC
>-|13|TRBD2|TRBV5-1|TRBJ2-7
CASSLAETYEQYF
TGCGCCAGCAGCCTAGCGGAGACCTACGAGCAGTACTTC
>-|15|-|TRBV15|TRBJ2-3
CATRKAGSITDTQYF
TGTGCCACCCGAAAGGCAGGCTCGATCACAGATACGCAGTATTTT
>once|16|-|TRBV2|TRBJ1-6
CASSETARPGNSPLHF
TGTGCCAGCAGTGAAACAGCCCGCCCGGGGAATTCACCCCTCCACTTT
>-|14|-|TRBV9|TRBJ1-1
CASSVSGGNTEAFF
TGTGCCAGCAGCGTCTCGGGGGGGAACACTGAAGCTTTCTTT
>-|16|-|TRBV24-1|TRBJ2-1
CATSGLGASSYNEQFF
TGTGCCACCAGTGGGTTGGGGGCGAGCTCCTACAATGAGCAGTTCTTC
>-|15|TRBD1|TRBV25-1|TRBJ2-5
CASSEYGQGKETQYF
TGTGCCAGCAGTGAATATGGACAGGGAAAAGAGACCCAGTACTTC
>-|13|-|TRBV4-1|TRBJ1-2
CASSHSIGYGYTF
TGCGCCAGCAGCCACTCGATCGGGTATGGCTACACCTTC
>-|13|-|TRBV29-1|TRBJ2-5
CSVAVTTRETQYF
TGCAGCGTTGCGGTTACCACCCGGGAGACCCAGTACTTC
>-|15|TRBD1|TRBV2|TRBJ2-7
CATKLQGRISYEQYF
TGTGCCACCAAACTACAGGGGCGAATCTCCTACGAGCAGTACTTC
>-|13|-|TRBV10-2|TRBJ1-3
CASSVSPGNTIYF
TGCGCCAGCAGTGTAAGCCCTGGAAACACCATATATTTT
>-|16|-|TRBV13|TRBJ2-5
CASSFRLGVPRETQYF
TGTGCCAGCAGCTTCCGACTAGGCGTACCTCGAGAGACCCAGTACTTC
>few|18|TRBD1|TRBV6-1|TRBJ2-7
CASSEIPFGDRASYEQYF
TGTGCCAGCAGTGAAATCCCCTTTGGGGACAGGGCCTCCTACGAGCAGTACTTC
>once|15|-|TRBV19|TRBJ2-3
CASSPGQRDTDTQYF
TGTGCCAGTAGTCCAGGACAGCGGGACACAGATACGCAGTATTTT
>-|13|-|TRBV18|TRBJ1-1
CASSPRRGTEAFF
TGTGCCAGCTCACCACGGAGAGGGACTGAAGCTTTCTTT
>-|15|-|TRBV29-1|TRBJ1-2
CSVEGAGAINYGYTF
TGCAGCGTTGAGGGGGCAGGGGCTATCAACTATGGCTACACCTTC
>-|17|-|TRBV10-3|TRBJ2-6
CATTPGTTRAGANVLTF
TGTGCCACGACACCCGGGACAACCAGGGCTGGGGCCAACGTCCTGACTTTC
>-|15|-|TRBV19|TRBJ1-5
CASSTGGQSNQPQHF
TGTGCCAGTAGTACGGGGGGACAAAGCAATCAGCCCCAGCATTTT
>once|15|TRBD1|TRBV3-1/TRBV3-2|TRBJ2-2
CASSPTGDPTGELFF
TGTGCCAGCAGCCCCACAGGGGACCCCACCGGGGAGCTGTTTTTT
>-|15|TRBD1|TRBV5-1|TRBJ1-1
CASSLAGTVNTEAFF
TGCGCCAGCAGCTTAGCCGGGACAGTGAACACTGAAGCTTTCTTT